Shown below are 15 T cell receptor beta chains from a single sample sequenced in a study of blood T cell repertoires in COVID-19. Method: immunoSEQ multiplex PCR; TCRdb's copy keeps in-frame clones and lacks some. The sample lists around 200,000 clones; under 90% were seen once. Source material: peripheral blood. The receptors stem from a human donor in a cohort sampled during active COVID-19.

This clone was recorded only once. The genes are TRBV19 and TRBJ1-3; D is perhaps TRBD1 (5 bases). V lost 3 bases to trimming and J lost 0 bases, with 15 bases between them. Germline CDR1 LNHDA, CDR2 SQIVND (reference sequence). There are 17 residues in the CDR3. In nucleotides, the CDR3 is TGTGCCAGTAGTATGTGGACAAATCCTACCTCTGGAAACACCATATATTTT. Its translation is CASSMWTNPTSGNTIYF.

The chain combines TRBV4-1 with TRBJ1-5; D is unclear. V lost 5 bases, J lost 0 bases, and 8 bases lay in between. Germline assignment: CDR1 MGHRA and CDR2 YSYEKL. The CDR3 length is 14 residues. The CDR3 is CASSDHSSNQPQHF. The CDR3, as DNA: TGCGCCAGCAGCGACCACAGTAGCAATCAGCCCCAGCATTTT.

The J gene is TRBJ1-1, the V gene TRBV12-3 or TRBV12-4; TRBD1 is a possible D gene (5 bases). There are 13 residues in the CDR3. Trimming stripped 7 bases from V and 5 bases from J, with 14 bases between. CDR3 region: CASIRRGLTEAFF. CDR3 nucleotides: TGTGCCAGCATCAGGCGGGGGTTGACTGAAGCTTTCTTT.

This clone was observed a few times. V and J are TRBV9 and TRBJ1-1, with D maybe TRBD1 (5 bases). The CDR3 runs 15 residues. In germline, CDR1 is SGDLS, CDR2 YYNGEE. V was clipped by 3 bases and J by 6 bases, with 18 bases between them. Written as DNA, the CDR3 is TGTGCCAGCAGCGGGACGTCCGGGGGACGGGCTGAAGCTTTCTTT. It codes for CASSGTSGGRAEAFF.

This clone was recorded a few times. Here the CDR3 DNA reads TGTGCCAGCAGTTTGACCCTGGGAGATCAGCCCCAGCATTTT. Translation gives CASSLTLGDQPQHF. This chain joins TRBV6-2 or TRBV6-3 and TRBJ1-5; D gene ambiguous. The V and J ends lost 4 bases and 5 bases respectively, with 12 bases between them. Germline CDR1 reads MNHEY; CDR2 reads SVGEGT. This CDR3 contains 14 residues.

The chain is built from TRBV2 and TRBJ1-5, with D perhaps TRBD1 (5 bases). The CDR3 spans 14 residues. CDR1 SNHLY and CDR2 FYNNEI come from the germline V gene. The V and J ends lost 6 bases and 3 bases respectively, with 12 bases between them. CDR3 DNA sequence: TGTGCCAGCAGAAGGGGAGGGCCCAATCAGCCCCAGCATTTT. Protein product: CASRRGGPNQPQHF. The full variable domain, its missing parts supplied by reference TRBV2 and TRBJ1-5, is EPEVTQTPSHQVTQMGQEVILRCVPISNHLYFYWYRQILGQKVEFLVSFYNNEISEKSEIFDDQFSVERPDGSNFTLKIRSTKLEDSAMYFCASRRGGPNQPQHFGDGTRLSIL.

This chain connects TRBV11-2 to TRBJ1-2; 8 bases match TRBD1. Germline V gene lookup returns CDR1 SGHAT and CDR2 FQNNGV. The CDR3 has 14 residues. The V and J ends lost 5 bases and 4 bases, in that order; junction bases with no gene match: 6. In DNA form, the CDR3 reads TGTGCCAGCAGCCCAGGACAGGGAGGCTATGGCTACACCTTC. It translates to CASSPGQGGYGYTF.

V gene TRBV18 combines with J gene TRBJ1-4, with TRBD1 as a possible D gene (5 bases). The ends were cut back, 4 bases at V and 2 bases at J, with 5 bases in the middle. This CDR3 is built from 13 residues. The germline V gene has CDR1 KGHSH and CDR2 LQKENI. CDR3 region: CASSQGTNEKLFF. The DNA of the CDR3 is TGTGCCAGCTCACAGGGGACTAATGAAAAACTGTTTTTT.

Notes on this clone: Different DNA sequences within this sample yield the same CDR3. The rearrangement joins TRBV19 to TRBJ1-2; D might be TRBD1 (5 bases). The V and J ends lost 6 bases and 0 bases respectively, with 11 bases between them. Germline V CDR1 and CDR2: LNHDA, SQIVND (reference sequence). This CDR3 spans 14 amino acids. CDR3 bases: TGTGCCAGTAGGGGGACGGGGGCTAACTATGGCTACACCTTC. It specifies CASRGTGANYGYTF. Full variable domain (outside the CDR3, taken from reference TRBV19 and TRBJ1-2): DGGITQSPKYLFRKEGQNVTLSCEQNLNHDAMYWYRQDPGQGLRLIYYSQIVNDFQKGDIAEGYSVSREKKESFPLTVTSAQKNPTAFYLCASRGTGANYGYTFGSGTRLTVV.

This chain joins TRBV5-1 and TRBJ2-7, with TRBD2 identical over 12 bases. The trim removed 4 bases at V and 4 bases at J, leaving 6 bases unmatched. CDR1 is SGHRS and CDR2 is YFSETQ in the germline V gene. This CDR3 region has 15 residues. The CDR3 nucleotides read TGCGCCAGCAGCCTGACTAGCGGGGGTTTTTACGAGCAGTACTTC. This codes for CASSLTSGGFYEQYF.

This chain uses TRBV5-1 with TRBJ2-7; 9 bases agree with TRBD2. Germline values: CDR1 SGHRS, CDR2 YFSETQ. The J segment lost 0 bases and the V segment lost 7 bases, leaving 5 bases of the junction unmatched. CDR3 size: 14 residues. This CDR3 reads CASSWTSDSYEQYF. CDR3 DNA: TGCGCCAGCTCCTGGACTAGCGACTCCTACGAGCAGTACTTC. Full variable domain (missing parts from reference TRBV5-1 and TRBJ2-7): KAGVTQTPRYLIKTRGQQVTLSCSPISGHRSVSWYQQTPGQGLQFLFEYFSETQRNKGNFPGRFSGRQFSNSRSEMNVSTLELGDSALYLCASSWTSDSYEQYFGPGTRLTVT.

The chain employs TRBV4-1 and TRBJ1-5, with 7 bases lining up with TRBD1. The V gene end was trimmed by 1 base and the J gene end by 0 bases; junction bases not matched to a gene: 9. The CDR3 runs 18 residues. Germline CDR1 reads MGHRA; CDR2 reads YSYEKL. The CDR3 bases are TGCGCCAGCAGCCAAGGAAGACGGGACAGACCTAGCAATCAGCCCCAGCATTTT. Translated, it gives CASSQGRRDRPSNQPQHF.

This sequence joins TRBV19 and TRBJ2-2, with 8 bases aligning to TRBD2. V was clipped by 3 bases and J by 3 bases; unmatched bases: 12. The CDR3 runs to 18 residues. The germline CDR1 and CDR2 sequences are LNHDA and SQIVND (reference sequence). The CDR3 sequence: CASSILLWGSGDTGELFF. The CDR3 DNA sequence: TGTGCCAGTAGTATTCTCCTGTGGGGTAGCGGGGACACCGGGGAGCTGTTTTTT.

The CDR3 spells CASSMGTSAWDEQFF. CDR3 DNA sequence: TGTGCCAGCAGTATGGGGACTAGCGCCTGGGATGAGCAGTTCTTC. This chain links TRBV11-2 with TRBJ2-1, with 10 bases matching TRBD2. V dropped 6 bases and J dropped 8; count of bases not matched to a gene: 10. The CDR3 runs 15 residues. Germline V CDR1 and CDR2: SGHAT, FQNNGV.

This chain connects TRBV5-8 to TRBJ2-3, with TRBD1 matching 7 bases. Germline V gene lookup returns CDR1 SGHTS and CDR2 YDEGEE. The CDR3 has 15 residues. Trimming cost V 4 bases and J 5 bases; bases outside gene matches: 10. CDR3 nucleotide sequence: TGTGCCAGCAGCGAGTATACAGGGGTAGGAGATACGCAGTATTTT. Translating gives CASSEYTGVGDTQYF.